Listed here are 23 T cell receptor beta chains from one sample, sequenced in a study of molecular identifiers for immune sequencing clone quantification. MiXCR was run by TCRdb on the PCR reads, yielding one entry per CDR3 protein. The data show about half a million distinct CDR3 sequences, about a fifth seen once. The material sequenced was naive CD8+ T cells from blood, with Jurkat cell RNA spiked in. As to subset: FACS-sorted CD8+CD4-CCR7+CD45RA+ naive T cells. The origin of the receptors is a human donor in good health. Some libraries in this study had Jurkat cell RNA spiked in.

This clonotype appeared many times. This chain uses TRBV29-1 with TRBJ1-1, with TRBD1 matching 8 bases. The germline CDR1 and CDR2 sequences are SQVTM and ANQGSEA. The CDR3 sequence is 13 residues long. The ends lost 8 bases at V and 0 bases at J; junction bases unmatched: 5. CDR3 coding DNA: TGCAGCATTGGACAGGGTTTGAACACTGAAGCTTTCTTT. The encoded protein is CSIGQGLNTEAFF.

This clonotype was seen more than once but under ten times. At one end the junction does not follow the germline gene, possibly because of a read error. The chain combines TRBV20-1 with TRBJ1-1; 9 bases align to TRBD1. CDR3 size: 18 residues. The V gene's germline CDR1 is DFQATT and CDR2 SNEGSKA (reference sequence). The CDR3 loop is CSARDRGQGVWLVTEAFF. DNA of the CDR3: TGCAGTGCCAGAGATCGGGGACAGGGTGTTTGGTTGGTCACTGAAGCTTTCTTT.

This chain connects TRBV4-1 to TRBJ2-1; D ambiguous. Germline V gene sequence: CDR1 MGHRA, CDR2 YSYEKL. This CDR3 has 13 residues. Trimming took off 1 base at V and 5 bases at J, with 6 bases between the two ends. The CDR3 DNA follows: TGCGCCAGCAGCCAAGCGGCCCACAATGAGCAGTTCTTC. This gives the protein CASSQAAHNEQFF.

This rearrangement joins TRBV12-3 or TRBV12-4 to TRBJ2-3; 11 positions match TRBD2. The CDR3 covers 16 residues. J gave up 2 bases and V 5 bases, and 6 bases lay outside the gene matches. The DNA of the CDR3 is TGTGCCAGCAGTCAGAGACTAGCGGGAAACACAGATACGCAGTATTTT. It encodes CASSQRLAGNTDTQYF.

The V and J genes are TRBV6-2 or TRBV6-3 and TRBJ1-3; no firm D call. The CDR3 is 16 residues long. The V end was cut by 0 bases, the J end by 0 bases, with 9 bases between. The germline CDR1 and CDR2 sequences are MNHEY and SVGEGT. The CDR3, as DNA: TGTGCCAGCAGTTACTCCGGCAGAAACTCTGGAAACACCATATATTTT. Protein product: CASSYSGRNSGNTIYF.

This clonotype was observed once. The conserved phenylalanine or tryptophan is not found at the CDR3 terminus, so this likely reflects a read error. It is unclear where the CDR3 begins or ends on the DNA, so no DNA is shown, and the CDR3 is as TCRdb lists it. This chain joins TRBV11-2 and TRBJ2-1; whether TRBD2, the table's D call, matches the DNA was not checked. Germline loops: CDR1 SGHAT, CDR2 FQNNGV. With termini counted, the CDR3 has 10 amino acids. Here the CDR3 reads CASAGPIWFS.

As for this clonotype: Since a much larger clone is just one base distant, this may be a read error. The chain employs TRBV2 and TRBJ2-5; 7 bases match TRBD1. Germline V gene data show CDR1 as SNHLY and CDR2 as FYNNEI. The CDR3 runs 15 residues. V lost 4 bases and J lost 0; bases outside the gene matches: 5. The CDR3 sequence is CASSGIDRDQETQYF. Written as DNA, the CDR3 is TGTGCCAGCAGTGGCATAGACAGGGACCAAGAGACCCAGTACTTC.

The chain couples TRBV7-9 to TRBJ2-7; TRBD2 matches 12 bases. The CDR3 totals 15 residues. Germline CDR1 SEHNR, CDR2 FQNEAQ (reference sequence). With 4 bases clipped from V and 2 bases from J, the junction kept 3 bases outside the gene matches. The CDR3 loop is CASSWWTSGAYEQYF. CDR3 DNA sequence: TGTGCCAGCAGCTGGTGGACTAGCGGGGCCTACGAGCAGTACTTC.

The chain carries TRBV30 and TRBJ1-1; unclear D gene. Germline CDR1 and CDR2: GTSNPN and SVGIG (reference sequence). V gave up 4 bases and J gave up 3 bases, with 9 bases separating them. This CDR3 has 12 residues. The CDR3 region has the DNA TGTGCCTGGAAACTGTGGGACACTGAAGCTTTCTTT. It is translated as CAWKLWDTEAFF.

The chain uses TRBV5-1 and TRBJ2-3; 7 bases align to TRBD2. Germline lookup yields CDR1 SGHRS and CDR2 YFSETQ. V lost 4 bases, J lost 4 bases, and 12 bases stayed unmatched. The CDR3 extends over 16 amino acids. CDR3 in amino acids: CASSLLGGSGPDTQYF. The CDR3 DNA follows: TGCGCCAGCAGCCTCCTCGGGGGGTCTGGCCCAGATACGCAGTATTTT.

Many counts were recorded for this clonotype. V gene TRBV2 combines with J gene TRBJ2-7; TRBD2 aligns across 10 bases. Germline trimming cut 8 bases from V and 6 bases from J; bases unmatched to any gene: 13. The CDR3 loop spans 15 amino acids. In germline, CDR1 is SNHLY, CDR2 FYNNEI. CDR3 coding DNA: TGTGCCAGCTCTAAGAGGGCTAGCGGGAGACGCGAGCAGTACTTC. Its protein product is CASSKRASGRREQYF.

This clonotype came up a few times. V and J are TRBV4-1 and TRBJ1-1; maybe TRBD1 (5 bases). This CDR3 spans 16 amino acids. Trimming stripped 1 base from V and 6 bases from J, with 18 bases between. Germline V gene sequence: CDR1 MGHRA, CDR2 YSYEKL. In nucleotides, the CDR3 is TGCGCCAGCAGCCAAGTTAAAGCCCAGGGAGGGCCTGAAGCTTTCTTT. It codes for CASSQVKAQGGPEAFF.

This chain uses TRBV6-2 or TRBV6-3 with TRBJ2-3, with D possibly being TRBD2 (5 bases). V lost 7 bases, J lost 1 base, and 18 bases lay in between. CDR3 length: 16 amino acids. Germline CDR1 MNHEY, CDR2 SVGEGT. CDR3 loop: CASTHPSPPGTDTQYF. CDR3 coding DNA: TGTGCCAGCACCCATCCTAGCCCGCCCGGCACAGATACGCAGTATTTT.

Of note for this clonotype: A single base separates this from a much larger clone, so it may be a read error. The rearrangement links TRBV20-1 to TRBJ2-3; 11 nucleotides line up with TRBD2. The CDR3 is made up of 16 amino acids. The germline gives CDR1 DFQATT, CDR2 SNEGSKA (reference sequence). The CDR3 here is CSARDLGLAGTGTQYF. The CDR3 DNA follows: TGCAGTGCTAGAGATCTTGGACTAGCGGGCACAGGTACGCAGTATTTT.

This clonotype was picked up one time. The chain has TRBV30 and TRBJ2-7; the match to TRBD1 covers 8 bases. CDR3 length equals 15 residues. Germline V gene data show CDR1 as GTSNPN and CDR2 as SVGIG (reference sequence). The ends lost 0 bases at V and 3 bases at J; junction bases unmatched: 7. CDR3 sequence reads: CAWSVFMGQDYEQYF. DNA for the CDR3: TGTGCCTGGAGTGTCTTCATGGGACAGGACTACGAGCAGTACTTC. The whole variable domain, filled in from reference TRBV30 and TRBJ2-7, reads SQTIHQWPATLVQPVGSPLSLECTVEGTSNPNLYWYRQAAGRGLQLLFYSVGIGQISSEVPQNLSASRPQDRQFILSSKKLLLSDSGFYLCAWSVFMGQDYEQYFGPGTRLTVT.

The chain couples TRBV21-1 to TRBJ1-1. TRBV21-1 is described as a pseudogene. The CDR3 extends over 9 amino acids. CDR3: CARKGEVFF. In DNA form, the CDR3 reads TGTGCCCGCAAGGGCGAAGTTTTCTTT.

V gene TRBV6-5 combines with J gene TRBJ2-3, with TRBD1 as a possible D gene (6 bases). V lost 0 bases and J 5 bases, leaving 18 bases between the germline ends. This CDR3 region has 17 residues. The V gene's germline CDR1 is MNHEY and CDR2 SVGAGI. This CDR3 is CASSYSFGTLGIDTQYF. CDR3 coding DNA: TGTGCCAGCAGTTACTCTTTTGGGACACTTGGTATAGATACGCAGTATTTT.

This clonotype showed up just a few times. The rearrangement joins TRBV28 to TRBJ2-7; 7 bases match TRBD1. After removal of 6 bases from V and 3 bases from J, the junction contained 5 bases not matched to a gene. Per germline, CDR1 MDHEN and CDR2 SYDVKM. The CDR3 runs to 13 residues. CDR3 nucleotides: TGTGCCAGCAGAGACAGGGTAGGCTACGAGCAGTACTTC. Its translation is CASRDRVGYEQYF. Drawing the rest from reference TRBV28 and TRBJ2-7, the complete variable domain is DVKVTQSSRYLVKRTGEKVFLECVQDMDHENMFWYRQDPGLGLRLIYFSYDVKMKEKGDIPEGYSVSREKKERFSLILESASTNQTSMYLCASRDRVGYEQYFGPGTRLTVT.

This clonotype was seen more than once but under ten times. For the CDR3, the DNA is TGCAGTGCTAATTTTCTAGTGGGGGCCTCCTACGAGCAGTACTTC. It is translated as CSANFLVGASYEQYF. The chain uses TRBV20-1 and TRBJ2-7, with a tentative D call TRBD1 (6 bases). The CDR3 is made up of 15 amino acids. Trimming shortened V by 4 bases and J by 0 bases, and 16 bases separated the two germline ends. From germline, CDR1 is DFQATT and CDR2 SNEGSKA (reference sequence).

This clonotype came up a few times. This chain connects TRBV20-1 to TRBJ2-7; 10 positions agree with TRBD1. Trimming at V came to 5 bases and at J to 3 bases, leaving 7 bases not matched to a gene. This CDR3 spans 14 amino acids. Germline CDR1 DFQATT, CDR2 SNEGSKA (reference sequence). The CDR3: CSAQSRDRGYEQYF. Here the CDR3 DNA reads TGCAGTGCTCAATCCCGGGACAGGGGCTACGAGCAGTACTTC.

In its sample, this clonotype was seen many times. The gene calls are TRBV11-1 and TRBJ2-4; 7 positions match TRBD1. V dropped 5 bases and J dropped 4; count of bases not matched to a gene: 8. The CDR3 is 15 residues long. The germline V gene has CDR1 SGHAT and CDR2 FQDESV (reference sequence). The CDR3 reads CASSNSPGQKNIQYF. In nucleotides, the CDR3 is TGTGCCAGCAGCAACTCTCCGGGACAGAAAAACATTCAGTACTTC.

This clonotype was observed a few times. The chain links TRBV5-6 to TRBJ1-1; D gene ambiguous. V lost 1 base to trimming and J lost 7 bases, with 8 bases between them. The CDR3 totals 12 residues. Germline CDR1 reads SGHDT; CDR2 reads YYEEEE. CDR3 in DNA: TGTGCCAGCAGCTTGTTGGCCTATGAAGCTTTCTTT. As protein: CASSLLAYEAFF.

The DNA for the CDR3 is TGTGCCAGTACTCCCGGGACGGACTCCTACGAGCAGTACTTC. Residues: CASTPGTDSYEQYF. The chain is built from TRBV19 and TRBJ2-7; D assignment may be TRBD1 or TRBD2 (5 bases each). There are 14 residues in the CDR3. The V end was cut by 7 bases, the J end by 0 bases, with 13 bases between. Germline-derived CDR1 and CDR2 are LNHDA and SQIVND (reference sequence).